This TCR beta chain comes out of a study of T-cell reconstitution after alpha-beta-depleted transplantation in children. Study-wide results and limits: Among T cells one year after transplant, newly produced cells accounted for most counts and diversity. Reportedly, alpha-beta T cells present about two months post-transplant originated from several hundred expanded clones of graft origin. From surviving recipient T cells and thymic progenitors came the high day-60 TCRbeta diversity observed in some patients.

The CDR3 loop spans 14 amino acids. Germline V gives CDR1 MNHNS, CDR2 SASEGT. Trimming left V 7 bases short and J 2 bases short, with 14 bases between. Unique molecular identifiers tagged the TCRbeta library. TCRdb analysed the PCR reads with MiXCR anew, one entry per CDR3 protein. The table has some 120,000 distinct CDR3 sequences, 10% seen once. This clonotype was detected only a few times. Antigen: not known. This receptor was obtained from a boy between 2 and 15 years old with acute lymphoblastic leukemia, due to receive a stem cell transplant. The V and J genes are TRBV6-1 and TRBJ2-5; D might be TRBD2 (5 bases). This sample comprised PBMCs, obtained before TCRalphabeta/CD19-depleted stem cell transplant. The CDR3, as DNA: TGTGCCAGCAAACCGGCGGGTTTTCAAGAGACCCAGTACTTC. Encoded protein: CASKPAGFQETQYF.